These 17 T cell receptor beta chains originate from one sample sequenced in a study of cytomegalovirus exposure and HLA in healthy donors. The study ran its PCR with 60 Vbeta and 13 Jbeta primers. Generated by immunoSEQ multiplex PCR, the TCRdb table keeps only in-frame clones and is missing some. The profile shows around 180,000 clones, approximately 80% of them singletons. The sample comprised PBMCs. The receptors originated from a boy between 2 and 10 years old in good health and CMV-seronegative.

The gene calls are TRBV30 and TRBJ1-2, with TRBD1 matching over 7 bases. The J segment lost 8 bases and the V segment lost 3 bases, leaving 6 bases of the junction unmatched. Germline V gene lookup returns CDR1 GTSNPN and CDR2 SVGIG (reference sequence). The CDR3 extends over 12 amino acids. For the CDR3, the DNA is TGTGCCTGGAGCAGACAGGGCGGGGGCTACACCTTC. Translating gives CAWSRQGGGYTF.

The V call is TRBV6-5, the J call TRBJ2-2, with 9 bases lining up with TRBD1. The junction had 10 bases not matched to a gene; V was cut back by 10 bases and J by 4 bases. The CDR3 runs to 15 residues. Germline lookup yields CDR1 MNHEY and CDR2 SVGAGI. The CDR3 protein is CATRVGTGSTGELFF. The CDR3 nucleotides read TGTGCCACAAGGGTAGGGACAGGGTCCACCGGGGAGCTGTTTTTT.

The rearrangement uses TRBV19 and TRBJ2-5; TRBD2 might be the D (5 bases). CDR1 and CDR2 from the germline V gene are LNHDA and SQIVND (reference sequence). Trimming cost V 5 bases and J 2 bases, with 9 bases left between them. This CDR3 has 13 amino acids. In DNA, the CDR3 is TGTGCCAGTAGTCTAGGGAGTCAAGAGACCCAGTACTTC. Encoded protein: CASSLGSQETQYF.

This clone was observed a few times. The V and J genes are TRBV29-1 and TRBJ2-2; D is unresolved. The germline CDR1 and CDR2 sequences are SQVTM and ANQGSEA. V lost 4 bases, J lost 2 bases, and 8 bases lay in between. The CDR3 contains 13 residues. The CDR3, as DNA: TGCAGCGTTGTAAGACAAAACACCGGGGAGCTGTTTTTT. This codes for CSVVRQNTGELFF.

The chain recombines TRBV12-5 with TRBJ1-2; TRBD1 might be the D (5 bases). The CDR3 loop spans 14 amino acids. Germline CDR1 and CDR2: LGHNT and FRNRAP. V was clipped by 5 bases and J by 3 bases, with 13 bases between them. CDR3 protein: CASGPAQGYYGYTF. CDR3 DNA: TGTGCTAGTGGTCCGGCTCAGGGATACTATGGCTACACCTTC. Filled out from reference TRBV12-5 and TRBJ1-2, the complete variable domain reads DARVTQTPRHKVTEMGQEVTMRCQPILGHNTVFWYRQTMMQGLELLAYFRNRAPLDDSGMPKDRFSAEMPDATLATLKIQPSEPRDSAVYFCASGPAQGYYGYTFGSGTRLTVV.

The gene calls are TRBV4-1 and TRBJ2-1, with D perhaps matching TRBD2 (6 bases). The V and J ends lost 0 bases and 10 bases respectively, with 16 bases between them. Germline V gene lookup returns CDR1 MGHRA and CDR2 YSYEKL. The CDR3 is 15 residues long. As DNA, the CDR3 is TGCGCCAGCAGCCAAGATCGGTGGCGGGGAGGAGAGCAGTTCTTC. This gives the protein CASSQDRWRGGEQFF.

In DNA form, the CDR3 reads TGTGCCAGCAGCTTAATTGGTCAGGGGGGCATCTATGGCTACACCTTC. Amino acids: CASSLIGQGGIYGYTF. The genes are TRBV7-9 and TRBJ1-2; 7 bases fit TRBD1. CDR3 length equals 16 residues. Germline CDR1 and CDR2: SEHNR and FQNEAQ (reference sequence). V lost 2 bases to trimming and J lost 4 bases; unmatched junction nucleotides: 10.

As for this clone: The junction shows a germline mismatch at one end, possibly a read error. The chain links TRBV30 to TRBJ2-2, with 8 bases matching TRBD1. The germline V gene has CDR1 GTSNPN and CDR2 SVGIG (reference sequence). This CDR3 is 16 amino acids long. Here the CDR3 reads CAWSARTGIEAGELSF. The CDR3 bases are TGTGCCTGGAGTGCAAGGACAGGGATAGAGGCCGGGGAGCTGTCTTTT.

The V gene is TRBV28, the J gene TRBJ2-5; TRBD1 matches at 11 bases. This CDR3 has 18 amino acids. The junction had 17 bases not matched to a gene; V was cut back by 10 bases and J by 1 base. CDR1 is MDHEN and CDR2 is SYDVKM in the germline V gene. The chain's CDR3 is CAITRPLTGTGGQETQYF. The CDR3 DNA is TGTGCCATCACGCGACCTCTGACCGGGACAGGGGGCCAAGAGACCCAGTACTTC.

The chain uses TRBV4-1 and TRBJ2-3, with TRBD2 as a possible D gene (5 bases). The CDR3 length is 16 residues. V lost 1 base, J lost 2 bases, and 13 bases lay in between. Germline V gene sequence: CDR1 MGHRA, CDR2 YSYEKL. Here the CDR3 reads CASSQAGSSLTDTQYF. CDR3 sequence (DNA): TGCGCCAGCAGCCAAGCGGGGTCAAGTCTCACAGATACGCAGTATTTT.

The V call is TRBV5-8, the J call TRBJ2-5, with 13 bases that match TRBD2. Looked up from germline, CDR1 is SGHTS and CDR2 is YDEGEE. V lost 4 bases, J lost 2 bases, and 2 bases stayed unmatched. The CDR3 contains 15 residues. The CDR3 region is CASSAGLAGQETQYF. CDR3 DNA: TGTGCCAGCAGCGCGGGACTAGCGGGACAAGAGACCCAGTACTTC.

The chain is built from TRBV2 and TRBJ1-1, with TRBD1 matching over 7 bases. Germline CDR1 reads SNHLY; CDR2 reads FYNNEI. This CDR3 spans 13 amino acids. Germline trimming cut 5 bases from V and 5 bases from J; bases unmatched to any gene: 5. The CDR3 DNA follows: TGTGCCAGCAGTTACAGGGGAGGTACTGAAGCTTTCTTT. It is translated as CASSYRGGTEAFF.

CDR3 sequence (DNA): TGTGCCAGCAGCTCGCTGGGACGGACTATGAACACTGAAGCTTTCTTT. Translating it yields CASSSLGRTMNTEAFF. This chain connects TRBV7-2 to TRBJ1-1; possibly TRBD1 for D (5 bases). Per germline, CDR1 SGHTA and CDR2 FQGNSA. The CDR3 is 16 residues long. The V end was cut by 4 bases, the J end by 0 bases, with 15 bases between. Full variable domain (remainder filled in from reference TRBV7-2 and TRBJ1-1): GAGVSQSPSNKVTEKGKDVELRCDPISGHTALYWYRQSLGQGLEFLIYFQGNSAPDKSGLPSDRFSAERTGGSVSTLTIQRTQQEDSAVYLCASSSLGRTMNTEAFFGQGTRLTVV.

The gene calls are TRBV4-1 and TRBJ2-7; 9 positions agree with TRBD2. With V trimmed by 3 bases and J by 2 bases, 8 bases remained unmatched. The CDR3 length is 16 residues. CDR1 and CDR2 (germline): MGHRA, YSYEKL. CDR3 residues: CASSHRVGLAPYEQYF. The DNA for the CDR3 is TGCGCCAGCAGCCATAGGGTGGGACTAGCCCCCTACGAGCAGTACTTC.

The gene calls are TRBV28 and TRBJ1-2; 10 nucleotides align to TRBD1. The CDR3 covers 15 residues. Germline trimming cut 6 bases from V and 3 bases from J; bases unmatched to any gene: 7. In germline, CDR1 is MDHEN, CDR2 SYDVKM. The CDR3 is CASSSSGTGDYGYTF. The CDR3 coding sequence is TGTGCCAGCAGCTCATCCGGGACAGGGGACTATGGCTACACCTTC.

The chain joins TRBV7-2 to TRBJ1-1, with a weak D call TRBD1 (6 bases). From germline, CDR1 is SGHTA and CDR2 FQGNSA. This CDR3 spans 13 amino acids. The V gene lost 2 bases and the J gene lost 5 bases, with 9 bases spanning the gap. CDR3 amino acids: CASSLNRETEAFF. The CDR3 nucleotides read TGTGCCAGCAGCTTAAACAGGGAAACTGAAGCTTTCTTT.

The rearrangement joins TRBV13 to TRBJ2-1, with TRBD2 identical over 12 bases. After removal of 0 bases from V and 7 bases from J, the junction contained 1 base not matched to a gene. Germline CDR1 is PRHDT and CDR2 is FYEKMQ (reference sequence). This CDR3 has 15 amino acids. The CDR3 region has the DNA TGTGCCAGCAGCTTAGGGACTAGCGGGGGTAATGAGCAGTTCTTC. Protein: CASSLGTSGGNEQFF.